The 28 T cell receptor beta chains below come from one sample, sequenced in a study of OX40 agonist ivuxolimab in advanced cancers. TCRdb's table, derived via immunoSEQ multiplex PCR, lists solely in-frame clones and lacks some. The repertoire holds some 50,000 clones, 88% seen once, with roughly three fifths in the top ten. Sequencing was performed on CD4+ or CD8+ T cells sorted from blood, taken in a trial of the OX40 agonist ivuxolimab. The receptors come from an adult with an advanced solid tumor such as melanoma, head and neck, liver or kidney cancer.

The J gene is TRBJ2-7, the V gene TRBV5-5; possible D gene TRBD2, 5 bases. Trimming removed 1 base from V and 2 bases from J, with 13 bases in between. Germline loops: CDR1 SGHKS, CDR2 YYEKEE (reference sequence). The CDR3 totals 15 residues. The CDR3 DNA is TGTGCCAGCAGCTTGCGACTAACTTCTACCTACGAGCAGTACTTC. This codes for CASSLRLTSTYEQYF.

This chain connects TRBV7-2 to TRBJ2-3; 10 positions agree with TRBD2. The ends lost 5 bases at V and 1 base at J; junction bases unmatched: 12. Germline assignment: CDR1 SGHTA and CDR2 FQGNSA. The CDR3 extends over 18 amino acids. CDR3 DNA sequence: TGTGCCAGCAGCGTCGCCAGCGGGGGGGCCGGGGGCACAGATACGCAGTATTTT. The encoded protein is CASSVASGGAGGTDTQYF.

The V call is TRBV9, the J call TRBJ2-2, with D hard to call. Between the trimmed V and J ends, which lost 4 bases and 1 base, there was a span of 8 bases. This CDR3 is 14 amino acids long. CDR1 and CDR2 (germline): SGDLS, YYNGEE. Here the CDR3 DNA reads TGTGCCAGCAGCTCTGGGGTGAACACCGGGGAGCTGTTTTTT. Translated: CASSSGVNTGELFF.

V and J are TRBV29-1 and TRBJ2-3; either TRBD1 or TRBD2 may supply D (5 bases each). The germline gives CDR1 SQVTM, CDR2 ANQGSEA. V gave up 6 bases and J gave up 2 bases, with 12 bases separating them. This CDR3 has 13 amino acids. The CDR3 DNA sequence: TGCAGCGTCGGGACCCGCCACACAGATACGCAGTATTTT. As protein: CSVGTRHTDTQYF.

This clone has more than one count but fewer than ten. Other DNA sequences in this specimen translate into the identical CDR3. This chain joins TRBV30 and TRBJ2-3; D call uncertain. Germline V gives CDR1 GTSNPN, CDR2 SVGIG (reference sequence). The CDR3 sequence is 13 residues long. Trimming shortened V by 1 base and J by 0 bases, and 5 bases separated the two germline ends. In DNA, the CDR3 is TGTGCCTGGAGTGGTGCTAGCACAGATACGCAGTATTTT. It codes for CAWSGASTDTQYF.

The CDR3 sequence is CASSLDPGSGTEAFF. The DNA of the CDR3 is TGCGCCAGCAGCTTGGATCCAGGGAGTGGCACTGAAGCTTTCTTT. J is TRBJ1-1 and V is TRBV5-1; D is possibly TRBD1 (5 bases). Germline V gives CDR1 SGHRS, CDR2 YFSETQ. This CDR3 is 15 amino acids long. The V gene lost 0 bases and the J gene lost 4 bases, with 13 bases spanning the gap.

A word on this clone: The same CDR3 can be traced to other DNA sequences in this sample. The V gene is TRBV5-1, the J gene TRBJ2-7, with D perhaps TRBD2 (5 bases). CDR3 length equals 14 residues. V was pared by 0 bases and J by 1 base, with 8 bases between. Germline V gives CDR1 SGHRS, CDR2 YFSETQ. The CDR3 DNA reads as TGCGCCAGCAGCTTGGGGACTGTTTCCTACGAGCAGTACTTC. Encoded protein: CASSLGTVSYEQYF.

The chain joins TRBV19 to TRBJ2-2; D might be TRBD2 (7 bases). This CDR3 is 16 amino acids long. Germline CDR1 reads LNHDA; CDR2 reads SQIVND (reference sequence). Trimming stripped 7 bases from V and 3 bases from J, with 18 bases between. CDR3 sequence reads: CASIGTRLADTGELFF. The CDR3, as DNA: TGTGCCAGTATAGGGACACGACTAGCTGACACCGGGGAGCTGTTTTTT.

CDR3 coding DNA: TGTGCCAGGATGACAGGGGGCGCGTCCTCTGGGGCCAACGTCCTGACTTTC. Residues: CARMTGGASSGANVLTF. This chain connects TRBV19 to TRBJ2-6, with 10 positions matching TRBD1. The CDR3 consists of 17 residues. CDR1 LNHDA and CDR2 SQIVND come from the germline V gene (reference sequence). The J segment lost 0 bases and the V segment lost 9 bases, leaving 8 bases of the junction unmatched.

This chain uses TRBV29-1 with TRBJ2-3; 9 bases align to TRBD2. V trimming: 6 bases; J trimming: 6 bases; junction bases outside the gene matches: 7. Germline assignment: CDR1 SQVTM and CDR2 ANQGSEA. The length of the CDR3 is 13 residues. CDR3 region: CSVESGGTDTQYF. The DNA of the CDR3 is TGCAGCGTGGAGAGCGGGGGGACCGATACGCAGTATTTT.

The chain joins TRBV29-1 to TRBJ2-3; TRBD1 might be the D (6 bases). V was shortened by 2 bases and J by 6 bases, with 9 bases between the two germline ends. Germline V CDR1 and CDR2: SQVTM, ANQGSEA. The CDR3 is made up of 12 amino acids. CDR3 loop: CSVEPGADTQYF. The CDR3 DNA reads TGCAGCGTTGAACCAGGGGCGGATACGCAGTATTTT.

This clone was observed a single time. The genes are TRBV5-1 and TRBJ2-1, with TRBD2 matching 12 bases. The germline gives CDR1 SGHRS, CDR2 YFSETQ. The length of the CDR3 is 16 residues. The trim removed 3 bases at V and 5 bases at J, leaving 6 bases unmatched. The CDR3 loop reads CASSSRLAGANNEQFF. The CDR3 DNA follows: TGCGCCAGCAGCTCAAGACTAGCGGGAGCCAACAATGAGCAGTTCTTC.

This clone was counted once. The V and J genes are TRBV19 and TRBJ2-2; TRBD2 matches 15 bases. Looked up from germline, CDR1 is LNHDA and CDR2 is SQIVND (reference sequence). V was pared by 8 bases and J by 8 bases, with 9 bases of the junction left unmatched. The CDR3 has 16 residues. DNA for the CDR3: TGTGCCAGTCTCGGACTAGCGGGAGGGTTTTGGGGGGAGCTGTTTTTT. As protein: CASLGLAGGFWGELFF. Drawing the rest from reference TRBV19 and TRBJ2-2, the complete variable domain is DGGITQSPKYLFRKEGQNVTLSCEQNLNHDAMYWYRQDPGQGLRLIYYSQIVNDFQKGDIAEGYSVSREKKESFPLTVTSAQKNPTAFYLCASLGLAGGFWGELFFGEGSRLTVL.

The chain uses TRBV7-2 and TRBJ2-3; no clear D gene. CDR1 and CDR2 from the germline V gene are SGHTA and FQGNSA. Trimming removed 0 bases from V and 2 bases from J, with 6 bases in between. There are 14 residues in the CDR3. Here the CDR3 DNA reads TGTGCCAGCAGCTTAGCGGCCCTCACAGATACGCAGTATTTT. It codes for CASSLAALTDTQYF.

This sequence joins TRBV5-1 and TRBJ2-1; 8 bases map to TRBD2. This CDR3 comprises 15 residues. Trimming removed 0 bases from V and 4 bases from J; junction bases left unmatched: 3. The germline gives CDR1 SGHRS, CDR2 YFSETQ. CDR3 protein: CASSLVSGEYNEQFF. Written as DNA, the CDR3 is TGCGCCAGCAGCTTGGTTAGCGGGGAGTACAATGAGCAGTTCTTC.

The chain has TRBV11-3 and TRBJ2-7; no clear D. Germline values: CDR1 SGHNT, CDR2 YENEEA. Trimming removed 5 bases from V and 0 bases from J, with 14 bases in between. This CDR3 contains 15 residues. Here the CDR3 reads CASSIITGPSYEQYF. Written as DNA, the CDR3 is TGTGCCAGCAGCATAATAACCGGACCCTCCTACGAGCAGTACTTC.

This clone was found a few times. The chain couples TRBV7-9 to TRBJ2-1, with 7 positions matching TRBD1. CDR3 length: 11 amino acids. Trimming at V came to 5 bases and at J to 12 bases, leaving 4 bases not matched to a gene. The V gene's germline CDR1 is SEHNR and CDR2 FQNEAQ (reference sequence). This CDR3 is CASSPGTVQFF. The CDR3 DNA follows: TGTGCCAGCAGCCCCGGGACAGTGCAGTTCTTC.

This clone has just a few counts. This chain connects TRBV5-6 to TRBJ2-5; D is tentatively TRBD1 or TRBD2 (5 bases each). With 5 bases removed from V and 1 base from J, the gap between germline ends came to 21 bases. The CDR3 totals 17 residues. CDR1 and CDR2 (germline): SGHDT, YYEEEE. As DNA, the CDR3 is TGTGCCAGCAGTTTGATCATAGCGAGGGGAGCCCAAGAGACCCAGTACTTC. It is translated as CASSLIIARGAQETQYF.

The chain is built from TRBV28 and TRBJ1-1; D remains ambiguous. V lost 3 bases to trimming and J lost 2 bases, with 16 bases between them. This CDR3 is 16 amino acids long. The germline V gene encodes CDR1 MDHEN and CDR2 SYDVKM. The chain's CDR3 is CASSFPLGGLNTEAFF. CDR3 sequence (DNA): TGTGCCAGCAGTTTCCCCCTCGGAGGGCTAAACACTGAAGCTTTCTTT.

The rearrangement links TRBV6-5 to TRBJ1-4; 7 bases line up with TRBD1. This CDR3 spans 12 amino acids. Trimming took 5 bases from V and 6 from J; bases not matched to a gene: 0. The germline V gene has CDR1 MNHEY and CDR2 SVGAGI. As DNA, the CDR3 is TGTGCCAGCAGTGACAGGGATGAAAAACTGTTTTTT. This translates into CASSDRDEKLFF.

The chain is built from TRBV5-1 and TRBJ2-1; D call uncertain. The CDR3 is 13 amino acids. Germline assignment: CDR1 SGHRS and CDR2 YFSETQ. Trimming shortened V by 2 bases and J by 7 bases, and 10 bases separated the two germline ends. The CDR3 protein is CASSFRSPNEQFF. The CDR3 DNA reads TGCGCCAGCAGCTTTAGGTCCCCAAATGAGCAGTTCTTC.

V usage is TRBV6-5 and J usage is TRBJ2-7; D not resolved. V gave up 0 bases and J gave up 6 bases, with 9 bases separating them. In germline, CDR1 is MNHEY, CDR2 SVGAGI. This CDR3 region has 13 residues. This CDR3 reads CASSYSSYAEQYF. CDR3 DNA sequence: TGTGCCAGCAGTTACTCGAGTTATGCCGAGCAGTACTTC.

The chain joins TRBV7-4 to TRBJ1-4, with D unresolved. V was shortened by 2 bases and J by 4 bases, with 11 bases between the two germline ends. The germline gives CDR1 SGHVT, CDR2 SQSDAQ. This CDR3 is 15 amino acids long. CDR3 protein: CASSLFWARNEKLFF. In DNA form, the CDR3 reads TGTGCCAGCAGCTTATTTTGGGCACGTAATGAAAAACTGTTTTTT.

The chain links TRBV29-1 to TRBJ2-3, with D perhaps TRBD1 (6 bases). Germline loops: CDR1 SQVTM, CDR2 ANQGSEA. The germline V and J ends were trimmed by 7 bases and 0 bases, with 11 bases remaining between them. This CDR3 region has 13 residues. The CDR3 region has the DNA TGCAGCGGGTCCAGGGGCAGCACAGATACGCAGTATTTT. It yields the protein CSGSRGSTDTQYF.

This clone has a single count. The chain joins TRBV28 to TRBJ1-1; D unresolved. The CDR3 has 13 amino acids. Germline-derived CDR1 and CDR2 are MDHEN and SYDVKM. V lost 5 bases, J lost 1 base, and 8 bases lay in between. The chain's CDR3 is CASSQSGNTEAFF. The DNA of the CDR3 is TGTGCCAGCAGTCAATCAGGGAACACTGAAGCTTTCTTT. Full variable domain (outside the CDR3, taken from reference TRBV28 and TRBJ1-1): DVKVTQSSRYLVKRTGEKVFLECVQDMDHENMFWYRQDPGLGLRLIYFSYDVKMKEKGDIPEGYSVSREKKERFSLILESASTNQTSMYLCASSQSGNTEAFFGQGTRLTVV.

The chain combines TRBV5-4 with TRBJ1-5; unclear D gene. The CDR3 is made up of 12 amino acids. Germline V gives CDR1 SGHNT, CDR2 YYREEE (reference sequence). Trimming removed 5 bases from V and 4 bases from J, with 7 bases in between. The CDR3 nucleotides are TGTGCCAGCAGTTTCCCAAATCAGCCCCAGCATTTT. It encodes CASSFPNQPQHF.

This clone was seen more than once but under ten times. The V and J genes are TRBV2 and TRBJ1-5; TRBD1 matches at 9 bases. Trimming at V came to 6 bases and at J to 0 bases, leaving 15 bases not matched to a gene. The CDR3 runs 19 residues. The germline V gene encodes CDR1 SNHLY and CDR2 FYNNEI. CDR3: CASSRWTGDSWASNQPQHF. In DNA, the CDR3 is TGTGCCAGCAGCCGATGGACAGGGGATAGCTGGGCTAGCAATCAGCCCCAGCATTTT.

This chain uses TRBV7-8 with TRBJ2-3; TRBD1 might be the D (5 bases). V was trimmed by 3 bases and J by 4 bases, leaving 8 bases between them. CDR3 length: 13 residues. CDR1 is SGHVS, CDR2 FQNEAQ, per germline. The CDR3 nucleotides are TGTGCCAGCAGCTTGCTACAGGCAGATACGCAGTATTTT. It codes for CASSLLQADTQYF.